Listed here are 6 T cell receptor beta chains from one sample, sequenced in a study of graft-versus-host responses after intestinal transplantation. Produced via immunoSEQ multiplex PCR; TCRdb's table is partial and in-frame only. The sample has around 54,000 clones, 75% to 95% seen once. The sequenced sample was PBMCs, obtained 650 to 670 days after intestinal transplant. Receptors originate from a human patient who received an intestinal transplant, so some T cells may come from the graft donor.

The J gene is TRBJ1-1, the V gene TRBV7-9, with D uncertain. The CDR3 contains 13 residues. Germline CDR1 SEHNR, CDR2 FQNEAQ (reference sequence). The germline V and J ends were trimmed by 5 bases and 7 bases, with 14 bases remaining between them. DNA for the CDR3: TGTGCCAGCAGCAAGGACGGCGGGCGTGAAGCTTTCTTT. Translated, it gives CASSKDGGREAFF.

This chain joins TRBV5-1 and TRBJ2-7, with D tentatively TRBD1 or TRBD2 (5 bases each). Between the trimmed V and J ends, which lost 0 bases and 6 bases, there was a span of 16 bases. The CDR3 loop spans 15 amino acids. CDR1 SGHRS and CDR2 YFSETQ come from the germline V gene. The CDR3 DNA sequence: TGCGCCAGCAGCTTGGAAGCAGGGAGCTTGGGCGAGCAGTACTTC. Translation gives CASSLEAGSLGEQYF.

The chain uses TRBV5-4 and TRBJ1-2, with TRBD1 identical over 7 bases. Trimming cost V 5 bases and J 6 bases; bases outside gene matches: 7. The CDR3 totals 13 residues. CDR1 is SGHNT, CDR2 YYREEE, per germline (reference sequence). CDR3 DNA sequence: TGTGCCAGCAGGAGACAGGGCCGGGATGGCTACACCTTC. Encoded protein: CASRRQGRDGYTF.

The V and J genes are TRBV18 and TRBJ2-2; D call uncertain. This CDR3 contains 12 residues. Trimming removed 2 bases at V and 7 bases at J, with 5 bases between. Germline lookup yields CDR1 KGHSH and CDR2 LQKENI. Here the CDR3 reads CASSPGFGELFF. CDR3 nucleotides: TGTGCCAGCTCACCAGGGTTCGGGGAGCTGTTTTTT.

This chain joins TRBV30 and TRBJ2-7, with 8 bases fitting TRBD1. CDR1 and CDR2 (germline): GTSNPN, SVGIG (reference sequence). J gave up 5 bases and V 0 bases, and 9 bases lay outside the gene matches. This CDR3 has 15 residues. The CDR3 bases are TGTGCCTGGAGTGTAGGACAGGGTATATCCGACGAGCAGTACTTC. Amino acids: CAWSVGQGISDEQYF.

This rearrangement joins TRBV10-1 to TRBJ1-3; D gene ambiguous. CDR1 and CDR2 from the germline V gene are WNHNN and SYGVQD (reference sequence). The CDR3 is made up of 15 amino acids. V lost 0 bases and J 4 bases, leaving 10 bases between the germline ends. The CDR3 here is CASSESGGPGNTIYF. CDR3 nucleotide sequence: TGCGCCAGCAGTGAGTCTGGAGGGCCGGGAAACACCATATATTTT.